Given below is one TCR beta chain in context. This sample stems from a study of cytomegalovirus exposure and HLA in healthy donors. Samples came from healthy bone marrow donors. Germline V gene data show CDR1 as MGHRA and CDR2 as YSYEKL. The CDR3 contains 17 residues. V dropped 4 bases and J dropped 3; count of bases not matched to a gene: 11. The PCR was carried out with 60 Vbeta primers and 13 Jbeta primers. Generated by immunoSEQ multiplex PCR, the TCRdb table keeps only in-frame clones and is missing some. This sample has hundreds of thousands of clones, with about 85% found just once. The specimen was PBMCs. The rearrangement uses TRBV4-1 and TRBJ2-1, with TRBD2 matching over 8 bases. The clonotype originates from a girl aged 2 to 9 in good health and CMV-seronegative. CDR3 sequence reads: CASSLAGGQSYYNEQFF. The CDR3, as DNA: TGCGCCAGCAGCCTCGCGGGGGGTCAGTCTTACTACAATGAGCAGTTCTTC.